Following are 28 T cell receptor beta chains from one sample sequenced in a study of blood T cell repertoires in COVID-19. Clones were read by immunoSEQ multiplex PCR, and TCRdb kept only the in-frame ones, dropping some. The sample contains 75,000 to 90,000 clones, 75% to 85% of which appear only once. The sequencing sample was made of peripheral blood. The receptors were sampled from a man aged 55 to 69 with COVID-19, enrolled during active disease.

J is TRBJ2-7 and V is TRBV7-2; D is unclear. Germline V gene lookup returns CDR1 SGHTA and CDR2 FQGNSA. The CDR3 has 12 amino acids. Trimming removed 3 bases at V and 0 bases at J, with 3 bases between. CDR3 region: CASSFFSYEQYF. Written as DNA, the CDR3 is TGTGCCAGCAGCTTCTTCTCCTACGAGCAGTACTTC.

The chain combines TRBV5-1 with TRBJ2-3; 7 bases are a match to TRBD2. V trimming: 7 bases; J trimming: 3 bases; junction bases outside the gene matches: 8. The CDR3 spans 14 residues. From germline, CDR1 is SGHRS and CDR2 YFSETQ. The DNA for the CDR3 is TGCGCCAGCTCGGAGGGAGGGGTGACAGATACGCAGTATTTT. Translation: CASSEGGVTDTQYF.

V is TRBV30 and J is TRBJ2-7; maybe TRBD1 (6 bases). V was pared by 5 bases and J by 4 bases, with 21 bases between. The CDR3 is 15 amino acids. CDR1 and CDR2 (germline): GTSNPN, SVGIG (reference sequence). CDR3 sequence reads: CAWSAGTLKAYEQYF. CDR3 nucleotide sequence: TGTGCCTGGTCCGCCGGGACATTAAAGGCGTACGAGCAGTACTTC.

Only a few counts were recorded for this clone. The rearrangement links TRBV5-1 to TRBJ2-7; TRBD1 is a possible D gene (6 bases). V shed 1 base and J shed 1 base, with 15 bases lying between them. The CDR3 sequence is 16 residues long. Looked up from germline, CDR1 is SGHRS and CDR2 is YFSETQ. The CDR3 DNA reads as TGCGCCAGCAGCTTGAATGGGGGCGGAAGGTCCTACGAGCAGTACTTC. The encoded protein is CASSLNGGGRSYEQYF.

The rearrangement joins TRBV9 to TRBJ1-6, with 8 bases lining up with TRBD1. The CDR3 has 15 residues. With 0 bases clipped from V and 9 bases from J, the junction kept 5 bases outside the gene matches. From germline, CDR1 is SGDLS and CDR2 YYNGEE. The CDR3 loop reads CASSVEGQAGSPLHF. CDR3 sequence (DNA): TGTGCCAGCAGCGTAGAGGGACAGGCGGGTTCACCCCTCCACTTT.

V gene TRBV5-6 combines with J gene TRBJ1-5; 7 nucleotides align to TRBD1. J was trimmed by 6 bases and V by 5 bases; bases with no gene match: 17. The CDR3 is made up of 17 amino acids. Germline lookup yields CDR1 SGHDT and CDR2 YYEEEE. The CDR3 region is CASSYWVQGGLGQPQHF. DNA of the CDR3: TGTGCCAGCAGTTATTGGGTTCAAGGGGGCCTGGGTCAGCCCCAGCATTTT.

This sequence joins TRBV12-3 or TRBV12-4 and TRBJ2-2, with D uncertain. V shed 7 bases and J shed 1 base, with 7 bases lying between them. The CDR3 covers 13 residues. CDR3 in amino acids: CASTFRNTGELFF. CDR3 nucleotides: TGTGCCAGCACCTTCAGGAACACCGGGGAGCTGTTTTTT.

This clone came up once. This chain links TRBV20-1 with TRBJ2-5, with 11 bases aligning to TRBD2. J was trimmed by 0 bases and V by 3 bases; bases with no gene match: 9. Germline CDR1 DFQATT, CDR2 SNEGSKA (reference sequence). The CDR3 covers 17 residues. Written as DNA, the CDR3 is TGCAGTGCTAGTTTGGCTAGCGGGGGGCGGTACCAAGAGACCCAGTACTTC. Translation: CSASLASGGRYQETQYF.

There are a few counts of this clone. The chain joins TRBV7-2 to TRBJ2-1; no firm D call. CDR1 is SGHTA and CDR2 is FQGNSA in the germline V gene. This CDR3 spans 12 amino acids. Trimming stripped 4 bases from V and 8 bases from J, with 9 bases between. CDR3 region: CASSSSVDEQFF. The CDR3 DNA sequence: TGTGCCAGCAGCTCCTCGGTCGATGAGCAGTTCTTC. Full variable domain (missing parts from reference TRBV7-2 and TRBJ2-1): GAGVSQSPSNKVTEKGKDVELRCDPISGHTALYWYRQSLGQGLEFLIYFQGNSAPDKSGLPSDRFSAERTGGSVSTLTIQRTQQEDSAVYLCASSSSVDEQFFGPGTRLTVL.

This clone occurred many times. CDR3: CASSQGAGSGANVLTF. DNA for the CDR3: TGCGCCAGCAGCCAAGGGGCGGGCTCTGGGGCCAACGTCCTGACTTTC. This sequence joins TRBV4-1 and TRBJ2-6, with D possibly matching TRBD2 (5 bases). Per germline, CDR1 MGHRA and CDR2 YSYEKL. This CDR3 region has 16 residues. Trimming took off 1 base at V and 0 bases at J, with 7 bases between the two ends.

The CDR3: CSVVLAGQETQYF. In nucleotides, the CDR3 is TGCAGCGTTGTTTTGGCGGGGCAAGAGACCCAGTACTTC. The V and J genes are TRBV29-1 and TRBJ2-5, with D possibly being TRBD2 (6 bases). Germline lookup yields CDR1 SQVTM and CDR2 ANQGSEA. The CDR3 is made up of 13 amino acids. V lost 4 bases and J lost 2, with 11 bases in between.

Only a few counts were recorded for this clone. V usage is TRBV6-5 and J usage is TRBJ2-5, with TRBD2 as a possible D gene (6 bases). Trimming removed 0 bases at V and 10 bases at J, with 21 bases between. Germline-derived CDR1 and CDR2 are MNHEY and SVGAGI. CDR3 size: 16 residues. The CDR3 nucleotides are TGTGCCAGCAGTTACTCGAGACTGCCCCTCCCGGGGGACCAGTACTTC. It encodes CASSYSRLPLPGDQYF.

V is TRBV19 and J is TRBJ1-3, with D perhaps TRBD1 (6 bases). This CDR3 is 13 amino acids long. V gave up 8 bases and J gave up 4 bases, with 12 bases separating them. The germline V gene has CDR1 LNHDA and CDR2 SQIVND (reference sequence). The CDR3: CASQGLGGNTIYF. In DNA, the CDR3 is TGTGCCAGTCAGGGGCTGGGAGGAAACACCATATATTTT.

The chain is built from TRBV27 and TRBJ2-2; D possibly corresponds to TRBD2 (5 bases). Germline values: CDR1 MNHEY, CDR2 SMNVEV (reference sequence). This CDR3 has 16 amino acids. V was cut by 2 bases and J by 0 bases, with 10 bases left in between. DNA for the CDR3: TGTGCCAGCAGTTTACGACTATCCGCGAACACCGGGGAGCTGTTTTTT. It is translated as CASSLRLSANTGELFF.

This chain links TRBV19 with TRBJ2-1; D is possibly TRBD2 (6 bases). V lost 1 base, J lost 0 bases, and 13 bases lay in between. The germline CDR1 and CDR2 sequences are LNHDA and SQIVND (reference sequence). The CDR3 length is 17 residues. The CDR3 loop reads CASSIGTGSSSYNEQFF. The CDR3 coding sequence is TGTGCCAGTAGTATAGGAACCGGGAGCAGCTCCTACAATGAGCAGTTCTTC.

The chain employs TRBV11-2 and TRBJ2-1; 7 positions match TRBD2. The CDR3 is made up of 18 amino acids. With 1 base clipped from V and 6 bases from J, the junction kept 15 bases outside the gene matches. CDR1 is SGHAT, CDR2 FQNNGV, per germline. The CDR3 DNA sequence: TGTGCCAGCAGCTTAGGAGGAGCGGGGTGGCGGTCTGGCAATGAGCAGTTCTTC. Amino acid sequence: CASSLGGAGWRSGNEQFF.

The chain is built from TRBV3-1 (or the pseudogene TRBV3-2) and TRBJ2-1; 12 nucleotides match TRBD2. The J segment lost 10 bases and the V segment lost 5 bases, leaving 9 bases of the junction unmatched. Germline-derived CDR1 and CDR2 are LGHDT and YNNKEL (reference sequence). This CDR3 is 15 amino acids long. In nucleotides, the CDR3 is TGTGCCAGCAGCTCCCTAGCGGGGGGGCCTGGCGAGCAGTTCTTC. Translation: CASSSLAGGPGEQFF.

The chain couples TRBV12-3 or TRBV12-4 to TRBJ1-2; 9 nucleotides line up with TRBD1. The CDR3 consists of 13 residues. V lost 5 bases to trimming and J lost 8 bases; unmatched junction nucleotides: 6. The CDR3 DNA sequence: TGTGCCAGCAGTCCGACAGGGGGACGAGGCTACACCTTC. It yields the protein CASSPTGGRGYTF.

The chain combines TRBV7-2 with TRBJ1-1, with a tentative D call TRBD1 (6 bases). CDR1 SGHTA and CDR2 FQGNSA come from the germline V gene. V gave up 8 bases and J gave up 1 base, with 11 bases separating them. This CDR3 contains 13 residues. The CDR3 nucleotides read TGTGCCAGCTCCCGACAGGAGAACACTGAAGCTTTCTTT. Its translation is CASSRQENTEAFF.

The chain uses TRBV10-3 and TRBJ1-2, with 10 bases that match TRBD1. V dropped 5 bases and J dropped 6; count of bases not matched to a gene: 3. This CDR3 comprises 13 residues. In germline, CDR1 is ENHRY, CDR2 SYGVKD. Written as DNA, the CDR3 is TGTGCCATCAGTCCCGACAGGGGGCATGGCTACACCTTC. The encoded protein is CAISPDRGHGYTF.

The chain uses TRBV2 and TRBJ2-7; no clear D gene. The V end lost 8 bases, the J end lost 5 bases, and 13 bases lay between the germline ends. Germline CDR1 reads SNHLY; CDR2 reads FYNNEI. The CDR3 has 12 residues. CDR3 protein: CASHNEVNEQYF. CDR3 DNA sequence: TGTGCCAGCCATAATGAGGTAAACGAGCAGTACTTC.

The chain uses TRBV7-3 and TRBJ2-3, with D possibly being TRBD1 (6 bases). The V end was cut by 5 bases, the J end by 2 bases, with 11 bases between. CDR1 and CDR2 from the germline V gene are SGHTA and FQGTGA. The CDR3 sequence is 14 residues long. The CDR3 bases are TGTGCCAGCAGCGCCGACAGGTTCACAGATACGCAGTATTTT. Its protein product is CASSADRFTDTQYF.

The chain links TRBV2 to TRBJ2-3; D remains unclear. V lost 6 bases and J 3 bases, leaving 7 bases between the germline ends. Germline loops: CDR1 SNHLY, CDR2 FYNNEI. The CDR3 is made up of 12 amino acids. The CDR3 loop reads CASRVRTDTQYF. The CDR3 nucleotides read TGTGCCAGCAGGGTTAGAACAGATACGCAGTATTTT.

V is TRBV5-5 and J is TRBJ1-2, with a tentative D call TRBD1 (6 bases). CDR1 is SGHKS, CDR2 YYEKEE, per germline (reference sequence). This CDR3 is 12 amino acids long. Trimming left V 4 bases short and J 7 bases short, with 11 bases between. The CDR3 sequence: CASSPGVGGYTF. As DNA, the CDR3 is TGTGCCAGCAGCCCAGGGGTAGGTGGCTACACCTTC.

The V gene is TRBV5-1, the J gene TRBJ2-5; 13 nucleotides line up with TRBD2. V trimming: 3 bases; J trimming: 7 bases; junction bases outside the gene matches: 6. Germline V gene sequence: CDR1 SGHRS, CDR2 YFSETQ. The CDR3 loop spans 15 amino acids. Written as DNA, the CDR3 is TGCGCCAGCAGCTCCGAGGGACTAGCGGGGAGGACCCAGTACTTC. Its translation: CASSSEGLAGRTQYF.

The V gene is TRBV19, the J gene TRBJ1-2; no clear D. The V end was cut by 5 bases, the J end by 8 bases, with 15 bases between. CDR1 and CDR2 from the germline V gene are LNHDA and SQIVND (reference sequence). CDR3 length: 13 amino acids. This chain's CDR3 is CASSRIREGGYTF. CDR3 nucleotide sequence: TGTGCCAGTAGTCGAATCCGGGAGGGCGGCTACACCTTC.

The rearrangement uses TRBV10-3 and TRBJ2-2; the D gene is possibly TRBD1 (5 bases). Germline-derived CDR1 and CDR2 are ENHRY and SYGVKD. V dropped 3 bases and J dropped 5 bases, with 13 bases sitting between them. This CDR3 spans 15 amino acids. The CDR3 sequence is CAISDSRAPTGELFF. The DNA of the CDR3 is TGTGCCATCAGTGATAGCAGGGCTCCGACCGGGGAGCTGTTTTTT.

The CDR3 nucleotides are TGCGCCAGCAGCCAAGATGGCACAGGGGAGTCGCGGAATTCACCCCTCCACTTT. Translating it yields CASSQDGTGESRNSPLHF. This chain connects TRBV4-3 to TRBJ1-6, with TRBD1 identical over 7 bases. Looked up from germline, CDR1 is LGHNA and CDR2 is YSLEER. With 0 bases clipped from V and 7 bases from J, the junction kept 12 bases outside the gene matches. The CDR3 is made up of 18 amino acids.